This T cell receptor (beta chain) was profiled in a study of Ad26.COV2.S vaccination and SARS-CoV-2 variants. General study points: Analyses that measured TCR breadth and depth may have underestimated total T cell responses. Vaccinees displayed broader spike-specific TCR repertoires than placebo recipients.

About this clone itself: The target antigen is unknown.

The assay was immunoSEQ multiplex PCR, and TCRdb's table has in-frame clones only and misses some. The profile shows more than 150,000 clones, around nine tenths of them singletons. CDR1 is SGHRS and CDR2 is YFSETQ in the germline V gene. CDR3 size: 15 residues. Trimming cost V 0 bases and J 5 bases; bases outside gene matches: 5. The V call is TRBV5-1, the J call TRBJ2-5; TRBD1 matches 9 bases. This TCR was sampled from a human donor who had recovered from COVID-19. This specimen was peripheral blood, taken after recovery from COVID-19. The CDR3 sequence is CASSLGQGVAETQYF. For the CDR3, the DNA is TGCGCCAGCAGCTTGGGACAGGGGGTCGCCGAGACCCAGTACTTC.